A single T cell receptor (beta chain) is shown here with its context. Its antigen is currently unknown. This sample is part of a study of spatial heterogeneity in lung cancer. About the study: Mean representation of each unique TCR and UMI combination in the raw reads exceeded 9.5 occurrences. Overall study findings and caveats: At resection, ubiquitous expanded tumor TCRs appeared in blood more than at follow-up.

Time point specified: sample taken at primary tumor resection. The sequenced material consisted of unsorted whole RNA from tumor, nontumor lung or frozen PBMC. The study tagged each TCR cDNA molecule with a unique molecular identifier. MiXCR, run by TCRdb on the 5' RACE reads, gives a single entry per CDR3 protein. Among around 24,000 distinct CDR3 sequences, about 7.2% were seen once, and the ten largest hold roughly an eighth. Germline CDR1 reads SGHTA; CDR2 reads FQGNSA. V dropped 2 bases and J dropped 0 bases, with 4 bases sitting between them. This CDR3 contains 13 residues. The specimen comprised PBMCs, sampled at surgery. V usage is TRBV7-2 and J usage is TRBJ1-1; no clear D. This receptor was identified in a male donor with early-stage non-small cell lung cancer. In DNA, the CDR3 is TGTGCCAGCAGCTTAAGGATGAACACTGAAGCTTTCTTT. This translates into CASSLRMNTEAFF.